The next 7 T cell receptor beta chains were all read from a single sample in a study of OX40 agonist ivuxolimab in advanced cancers. Data came from immunoSEQ multiplex PCR; TCRdb stores just in-frame clones and leaves some out. This sample carries around 60,000 clones, around 93% of them seen once, and the ten largest clones take 1.5% to 2%. The sample consisted of CD4+ or CD8+ T cells sorted from blood, taken in a trial of the OX40 agonist ivuxolimab. The source of these receptors is an adult with an advanced solid tumor such as melanoma, head and neck, liver or kidney cancer.

The DNA for the CDR3 is TGTGCCAGCAGTGCCGGGACAGGGAGGCGAGAGACCCAGTACTTC. Amino acid sequence: CASSAGTGRRETQYF. The chain employs TRBV6-5 and TRBJ2-5, with 9 bases identical to TRBD1. This CDR3 region has 15 residues. With 5 bases clipped from V and 4 bases from J, the junction kept 8 bases outside the gene matches. CDR1 MNHEY and CDR2 SVGAGI come from the germline V gene.

The chain has TRBV2 and TRBJ1-5; D unclear. The CDR3 is made up of 13 amino acids. Germline-derived CDR1 and CDR2 are SNHLY and FYNNEI. Trimming removed 4 bases from V and 4 bases from J, with 8 bases in between. The DNA of the CDR3 is TGTGCCAGCAGTGTCAAACTAAATCAGCCCCAGCATTTT. It encodes CASSVKLNQPQHF.

This chain connects TRBV7-6 to TRBJ2-1; 9 bases match TRBD2. The CDR3 length is 18 residues. Germline values: CDR1 SGHVS, CDR2 FNYEAQ. Trimming cost V 1 base and J 7 bases; bases outside gene matches: 14. The CDR3 bases are TGTGCCAGCAGCTTAGGCCCCAAAACTAGCGGGTCCGGGAATGAGCAGTTCTTC. Protein sequence: CASSLGPKTSGSGNEQFF.

The CDR3 bases are TGTGCCAGCAGTTCGTGGGCGGGGCAGCCCCAGCATTTT. Amino acid sequence: CASSSWAGQPQHF. V is TRBV6-6 and J is TRBJ1-5, with D unresolved. This CDR3 has 13 amino acids. The germline V gene has CDR1 MNHNY and CDR2 SVGAGI (reference sequence). V lost 4 bases, J lost 7 bases, and 11 bases lay in between.

This chain uses TRBV7-2 with TRBJ1-4; D not certain. CDR1 is SGHTA and CDR2 is FQGNSA in the germline V gene. The CDR3 consists of 13 residues. The ends were cut back, 4 bases at V and 8 bases at J, with 11 bases in the middle. The CDR3 here is CASSWATGEKLFF. CDR3 nucleotide sequence: TGTGCCAGCAGCTGGGCAACCGGCGAAAAACTGTTTTTT. Filled out from reference TRBV7-2 and TRBJ1-4, the complete variable domain reads GAGVSQSPSNKVTEKGKDVELRCDPISGHTALYWYRQSLGQGLEFLIYFQGNSAPDKSGLPSDRFSAERTGGSVSTLTIQRTQQEDSAVYLCASSWATGEKLFFGSGTQLSVL.

J is TRBJ1-1 and V is TRBV6-5; the match to TRBD1 covers 10 bases. Trimming cost V 7 bases and J 0 bases; bases outside gene matches: 5. The CDR3 loop spans 15 amino acids. The germline V gene encodes CDR1 MNHEY and CDR2 SVGAGI. CDR3 nucleotide sequence: TGTGCCAGCACGACAGGGGGCCCCATGAACACTGAAGCTTTCTTT. Translating gives CASTTGGPMNTEAFF.

The CDR3 loop reads CASSSQGGNEQFF. The DNA for the CDR3 is TGTGCCAGCAGCTCACAGGGAGGTAATGAGCAGTTCTTC. The V gene is TRBV7-3, the J gene TRBJ2-1; D may correspond to TRBD1 or TRBD2 (6 bases each). The CDR3 runs 13 residues. V was pared by 4 bases and J by 7 bases, with 11 bases between. Germline CDR1 is SGHTA and CDR2 is FQGTGA.